The T cell receptor (beta chain) described here comes from a study of blood T cell repertoires in COVID-19 (dated by TCRdb to the early 2020s). Turning to the overall study: Samples from collaborators originated in the United States, Italy and Spain and spanned both the acute and convalescent phases of COVID-19. The prospective study material was composed of cDNA or gDNA derived from T cells, B-cell-depleted T cells, or PBMCs. Subjects who had been exposed to COVID-19, were actively infected with it, or had recovered from it provided the deeply sampled blood TCRbeta repertoires that made up the dataset. The repertoires were released in a freely available public database intended as a resource for research on the immune response to SARS-CoV-2. The samples were drawn from two sources: the first 160 participants of the ongoing ImmuneRACE study, and about 1,300 subjects contributed by 6 global collaborators. The sample metadata nearly always contained a de-identified subject ID, COVID-19 status, age in years and sex. HLA class I and class II types, where available, came from metadata supplied by the sample provider rather than from assay-based typing.

A word on this clone: Its specific antigen is unknown. One base away there is no much larger clone; base qualities are not given.

What the research found in general, with its limitations: The amount of clinical and demographic metadata varied by source and participant and was provided uncurated.

Collaborating institutions collected whole blood in K2EDTA tubes following their own protocols. For TCRbeta analysis, collaborators shipped samples in one of three forms: frozen whole blood, isolated PBMCs, or DNA extracted from either of those sample types. The CDR3 goes from the cysteine to the phenylalanine over 14 residues. Solely the CDR3 DNA is kept, with 42 bases framed from the first base. CDR1 and CDR2 are read off the germline V gene as LGHNA and YNFKEQ. The junction shows trimming of 0 bases on V and 11 bases on J, plus 14 bases between the germline ends. TCRbeta CDR3 regions were amplified from genomic DNA by means of the immunoSEQ Assay, a bias-controlled multiplex PCR. Concerning the study's data processing: Within the assay, amplification of reference gene primers was used to estimate how many nucleated cells each sample contained. To quantify the absolute abundance of each unique TCRbeta CDR3 rearrangement, sequence reads were collapsed and filtered. For each sample, productive Simpson clonality was calculated as the square root of Simpson's diversity index over productive rearrangements. Here the immuneACCESS table is served through TCRdb, limited to in-frame sequences with V and J called. Missing clones are a known gap in these copies; in checked studies unresolved V genes cover under half, and the rest lacks a known reason. That table supplies the V and J calls and clone size; D and trimming were determined from the DNA. Within this sample are about 64,000 clones, with more than 70% of them counted one time only. Around 4.2% of the sample comes from the top ten.

The sequence is built from TRBV4-2 and TRBJ1-5; 5 matching bases give a weak D call of TRBD1. The sequence came from a man between 65 and 85 years old with acute or convalescent COVID-19. Specimen: peripheral blood. The DNA is as follows: TGTGCCAGCAGCCAAGAAAGACAGACCTCGGCCCAGCATTTT. Its protein is CASSQERQTSAQHF.